Below are 11 T cell receptor beta chains sequenced from a single sample in a study of cytomegalovirus exposure and HLA in healthy donors. Primers included in the PCR were 60 Vbeta and 13 Jbeta primers. Some clones are missing from TCRdb's copy, which holds only in-frame ones; the method was immunoSEQ multiplex PCR. This specimen shows tens of thousands of clones; the ten leading clones hold over 5.5%. The sample taken for sequencing was PBMCs. The receptors derive from a human donor in good health.

The J gene is TRBJ1-5, the V gene TRBV28; D may be TRBD1 (6 bases). CDR3 length: 15 amino acids. The germline V and J ends were trimmed by 3 bases and 4 bases, with 13 bases remaining between them. The germline gives CDR1 MDHEN, CDR2 SYDVKM. The CDR3 DNA follows: TGTGCCAGCAGTTTGCAGGGGTGGGGTAATCAGCCCCAGCATTTT. Its translation is CASSLQGWGNQPQHF.

This chain joins TRBV5-4 and TRBJ2-3; a possible D gene is TRBD2 (5 bases). V gave up 3 bases and J gave up 2 bases, with 13 bases separating them. The CDR3 loop spans 15 amino acids. CDR1 and CDR2 from the germline V gene are SGHNT and YYREEE (reference sequence). This CDR3 reads CASSSGSSDTDTQYF. In nucleotides, the CDR3 is TGTGCCAGCAGCTCGGGATCCTCTGACACAGATACGCAGTATTTT.

The rearrangement joins TRBV25-1 to TRBJ1-4; possibly TRBD1 for D (5 bases). The V and J ends lost 7 bases and 2 bases respectively, with 14 bases between them. Per germline, CDR1 MGHDK and CDR2 SYGVNS. The CDR3 is 15 amino acids. The CDR3 DNA sequence: TGTGCCAGCACCCTCCATGGGGGGACTAATGAAAAACTGTTTTTT. Its translation: CASTLHGGTNEKLFF.

This chain connects TRBV11-2 to TRBJ2-1; 9 nucleotides match TRBD2. The CDR3 sequence is 15 residues long. Looked up from germline, CDR1 is SGHAT and CDR2 is FQNNGV. Trimming removed 4 bases from V and 8 bases from J; junction bases left unmatched: 9. The CDR3 sequence is CASSSRGGPADEQFF. As DNA, the CDR3 is TGTGCCAGCAGCTCGCGGGGGGGCCCCGCGGATGAGCAGTTCTTC.

The V gene is TRBV28, the J gene TRBJ1-1, with 8 bases lining up with TRBD1. In germline, CDR1 is MDHEN, CDR2 SYDVKM. This CDR3 region has 14 residues. J gave up 5 bases and V 5 bases, and 7 bases lay outside the gene matches. CDR3 amino acids: CASSAPRGRTEAFF. The CDR3 nucleotides are TGTGCCAGCAGTGCCCCCAGGGGGCGGACTGAAGCTTTCTTT. Drawing the rest from reference TRBV28 and TRBJ1-1, the complete variable domain is DVKVTQSSRYLVKRTGEKVFLECVQDMDHENMFWYRQDPGLGLRLIYFSYDVKMKEKGDIPEGYSVSREKKERFSLILESASTNQTSMYLCASSAPRGRTEAFFGQGTRLTVV.

This chain connects TRBV2 to TRBJ1-2, with TRBD1 as a possible D gene (5 bases). The germline V gene has CDR1 SNHLY and CDR2 FYNNEI. There are 12 residues in the CDR3. V lost 4 bases and J lost 4, with 7 bases in between. CDR3 nucleotides: TGTGCCAGCAGTGTTCAGGGCTATGGCTACACCTTC. Its translation is CASSVQGYGYTF.

The chain employs TRBV5-6 and TRBJ1-1, with D uncertain. This CDR3 has 14 residues. V was trimmed by 2 bases and J by 2 bases, leaving 10 bases between them. Germline CDR1 is SGHDT and CDR2 is YYEEEE. CDR3: CASSFGHINTEAFF. The DNA for the CDR3 is TGTGCCAGCAGCTTTGGGCACATCAACACTGAAGCTTTCTTT.

DNA of the CDR3: TGTGCCACCAGCAGAGTCGTTGGCCGTACCGGGGAGCTGTTTTTT. Residues: CATSRVVGRTGELFF. The chain carries TRBV15 and TRBJ2-2; D is unclear. Trimming removed 1 base from V and 5 bases from J, with 11 bases in between. The CDR3 runs 15 residues. Germline CDR1 and CDR2: LNHNV and YYDKDF (reference sequence).

This chain links TRBV13 with TRBJ2-3, with D possibly TRBD2 on 7 matching bases. This CDR3 has 17 residues. Germline CDR1 is PRHDT and CDR2 is FYEKMQ (reference sequence). V lost 5 bases, J lost 2 bases, and 20 bases lay in between. The DNA for the CDR3 is TGTGCCAGCAGCGAAGGGGGGGCGGGGGAGCCCACAGATACGCAGTATTTT. Translation gives CASSEGGAGEPTDTQYF.

V usage is TRBV4-2 and J usage is TRBJ2-1, with 10 positions matching TRBD1. The V segment lost 1 base and the J segment 7 bases; nucleotides outside the gene matches: 4. The CDR3 consists of 15 residues. Germline V gene sequence: CDR1 LGHNA, CDR2 YNFKEQ. The CDR3 spells CASSQGDRGLNEQFF. In nucleotides, the CDR3 is TGTGCCAGCAGCCAAGGGGACAGGGGACTAAATGAGCAGTTCTTC.

This chain connects TRBV29-1 to TRBJ2-3, with D tentatively TRBD1 (5 bases). This CDR3 spans 15 amino acids. With 3 bases removed from V and 0 bases from J, the gap between germline ends came to 13 bases. Looked up from germline, CDR1 is SQVTM and CDR2 is ANQGSEA. The CDR3 DNA follows: TGCAGCGTTGAGGCAGGGCGTTCTAGCACAGATACGCAGTATTTT. Protein: CSVEAGRSSTDTQYF.